What follows are 14 T cell receptor beta chains derived from one specimen sequenced in a study of blood T cells in healthy people across ages. Primers used in a second PCR of about 6 to 11 cycles were a sample-barcoded 5' primer and a J-beta primer mix. Each CDR3 protein is one row after TCRdb ran MiXCR on the 5' RACE reads. The data contain some 880,000 distinct CDR3 sequences, about 36% of them singletons. Material: blood. These receptors originate from a man younger than 35 in good health.

The chain has TRBV10-3 and TRBJ2-4; TRBD1 matches at 7 bases. Trimming cost V 0 bases and J 4 bases; bases outside gene matches: 9. This CDR3 region has 17 residues. Germline V CDR1 and CDR2: ENHRY, SYGVKD. DNA of the CDR3: TGTGCCATCAGTGAGTCCCTCCAAGACAGGGTGAAAAACATTCAGTACTTC. Protein product: CAISESLQDRVKNIQYF.

The chain has TRBV29-1 and TRBJ1-1; D not resolved. The CDR3 loop spans 12 amino acids. Per the germline V gene, CDR1 is SQVTM and CDR2 is ANQGSEA. Trimming took off 6 bases at V and 4 bases at J, with 12 bases between the two ends. CDR3 region: CSVLDLPTEAFF. Here the CDR3 DNA reads TGCAGCGTATTAGACCTACCCACTGAAGCTTTCTTT.

A few counts support this clonotype. The chain employs TRBV15 and TRBJ1-6, with D tentatively TRBD1 (5 bases). The V end was cut by 0 bases, the J end by 7 bases, with 7 bases between. CDR3 size: 14 residues. Germline V gene data show CDR1 as LNHNV and CDR2 as YYDKDF (reference sequence). In nucleotides, the CDR3 is TGTGCCACCAGCAGAGATCAGGGAAATTCACCCCTCCACTTT. The encoded protein is CATSRDQGNSPLHF.

The table lists this clonotype with a count of one. This rearrangement joins TRBV20-1 to TRBJ2-5; 8 bases align to TRBD2. Germline assignment: CDR1 DFQATT and CDR2 SNEGSKA (reference sequence). The J segment lost 3 bases and the V segment lost 3 bases, leaving 6 bases of the junction unmatched. CDR3 size: 14 residues. In DNA, the CDR3 is TGCAGTGCTAGCGGGAGGGCCAGGAAAGAGACCCAGTACTTC. Translating gives CSASGRARKETQYF.

The chain joins TRBV20-1 to TRBJ2-5; tentative D call: TRBD1 (5 bases). The CDR3 totals 15 residues. The ends were cut back, 0 bases at V and 11 bases at J, with 22 bases in the middle. Germline values: CDR1 DFQATT, CDR2 SNEGSKA (reference sequence). CDR3 in amino acids: CSARDGAGASDEQYF. The CDR3, as DNA: TGCAGTGCTAGAGATGGGGCAGGAGCTTCCGATGAGCAGTACTTC.

V and J are TRBV9 and TRBJ1-5, with D perhaps TRBD1 (5 bases). CDR1 SGDLS and CDR2 YYNGEE come from the germline V gene. The germline V and J ends were trimmed by 0 bases and 4 bases, with 11 bases remaining between them. The CDR3 runs to 15 residues. The CDR3 DNA is TGTGCCAGCAGCGTAGGGGGCAATCGGAATCAGCCCCAGCATTTT. It codes for CASSVGGNRNQPQHF.

This clonotype appeared a few times. This chain joins TRBV10-3 and TRBJ1-1, with D uncertain. The CDR3 is 14 amino acids. V shed 4 bases and J shed 1 base, with 10 bases lying between them. Per germline, CDR1 ENHRY and CDR2 SYGVKD. CDR3 amino acids: CAISADRKNTEAFF. For the CDR3, the DNA is TGTGCCATCAGTGCGGACCGTAAGAACACTGAAGCTTTCTTT.

The genes are TRBV12-3 or TRBV12-4 and TRBJ1-5; unclear D gene. This CDR3 has 15 amino acids. Trimming left V 3 bases short and J 0 bases short, with 9 bases between. The CDR3 sequence is CASSFDGNSNQPQHF. The CDR3 nucleotides read TGTGCCAGCAGTTTTGACGGGAATAGCAATCAGCCCCAGCATTTT.

The rearrangement links TRBV12-3 or TRBV12-4 to TRBJ1-4; tentative D call: TRBD1 (5 bases). This CDR3 has 14 amino acids. V was trimmed by 6 bases and J by 8 bases, leaving 16 bases between them. This CDR3 reads CASSSWGVDEKLFF. The CDR3 nucleotides read TGTGCCAGCAGCTCGTGGGGGGTGGACGAAAAACTGTTTTTT.

The rearrangement links TRBV7-9 to TRBJ1-2, with D hard to call. Trimming shortened V by 3 bases and J by 5 bases, and 16 bases separated the two germline ends. Germline loops: CDR1 SEHNR, CDR2 FQNEAQ (reference sequence). The CDR3 contains 15 residues. In nucleotides, the CDR3 is TGTGCCAGCAGCTTTTACTCTGACAATCCGTATGGCTACACCTTC. Protein: CASSFYSDNPYGYTF.

This clonotype was observed many times. The chain recombines TRBV14 with TRBJ2-5, with 7 bases identical to TRBD2. This CDR3 is built from 19 residues. Trimming removed 4 bases from V and 1 base from J; junction bases left unmatched: 18. Germline values: CDR1 SGHDN, CDR2 FVKESK. CDR3 amino acids: CASSPIPRTTGGSQETQYF. CDR3 sequence (DNA): TGTGCCAGCAGCCCAATCCCTCGGACTACCGGGGGGTCCCAAGAGACCCAGTACTTC.

This clonotype has just a few counts. V and J are TRBV12-3 or TRBV12-4 and TRBJ1-1, with a weak D call TRBD1 (5 bases). The V end lost 6 bases, the J end lost 5 bases, and 19 bases lay between the germline ends. CDR3 length: 15 residues. The CDR3 DNA reads as TGTGCCAGCAGGAACAGCGGTGGGGGGAAAACTGAAGCTTTCTTT. Its translation: CASRNSGGGKTEAFF.

This clonotype was recorded at least ten times. This chain's CDR3 is CASSQDEGPGYGYTF. The CDR3 DNA reads as TGCGCCAGCAGCCAAGACGAGGGGCCCGGCTATGGCTACACCTTC. This sequence joins TRBV4-3 and TRBJ1-2; perhaps TRBD1 as D (5 bases). This CDR3 has 15 amino acids. Germline V gene lookup returns CDR1 LGHNA and CDR2 YSLEER. V shed 0 bases and J shed 4 bases, with 12 bases lying between them.

This clonotype has only a few counts. The chain couples TRBV7-9 to TRBJ2-1; D ambiguous. Germline loops: CDR1 SEHNR, CDR2 FQNEAQ (reference sequence). The length of the CDR3 is 13 residues. V lost 5 bases and J lost 6, with 11 bases in between. CDR3 in amino acids: CASSVSGRNEQFF. The CDR3 bases are TGTGCCAGCAGCGTAAGTGGCCGCAATGAGCAGTTCTTC.